The 17 T cell receptor beta chains given below trace back to one sample, sequenced in a study of cytomegalovirus exposure and HLA in healthy donors. PCR primers comprised 60 Vbeta and 13 Jbeta primers. The table came from immunoSEQ multiplex PCR; TCRdb's copy has only in-frame clones and leaves some out. This sample has about 180,000 clones, with about 77% found just once. Sample: PBMCs. These TCRs come from a young woman in good health and CMV-seropositive.

V usage is TRBV7-2 and J usage is TRBJ1-3; 7 nucleotides agree with TRBD1. This CDR3 comprises 14 residues. CDR1 and CDR2 from the germline V gene are SGHTA and FQGNSA. The V segment lost 0 bases and the J segment 4 bases; nucleotides outside the gene matches: 0. DNA of the CDR3: TGTGCCAGCAGCTTAGCCAGGGGGGGAAACACCATATATTTT. Its protein is CASSLARGGNTIYF.

This chain connects TRBV5-1 to TRBJ2-7; 7 bases map to TRBD1. Losses at the gene ends were 5 bases for V and 3 bases for J; bases not matched to a gene: 5. Germline-derived CDR1 and CDR2 are SGHRS and YFSETQ. The CDR3 is 13 residues long. CDR3 nucleotide sequence: TGCGCCAGCAGGCAGGGGGAGAACTACGAGCAGTACTTC. It codes for CASRQGENYEQYF.

V gene TRBV18 combines with J gene TRBJ1-4, with D perhaps TRBD1 (5 bases). V was pared by 5 bases and J by 11 bases, with 9 bases between. Germline V gene lookup returns CDR1 KGHSH and CDR2 LQKENI. CDR3 size: 11 residues. As DNA, the CDR3 is TGTGCCAGCTCATCTCCAGGGAAACTGTTTTTT. This translates into CASSSPGKLFF.

As to this clone: The junction departs from germline at one end; a sequencing error may be responsible. The rearrangement uses TRBV7-9 and TRBJ1-3; tentative D call: TRBD1 (6 bases). The CDR3 extends over 16 amino acids. Germline V gene sequence: CDR1 SEHNR, CDR2 FQNEAQ (reference sequence). The CDR3 DNA follows: TGTTCCAGCACCGTAACACAGGGAGAGATGGGAAACACCATATATTTT. Its protein product is CSSTVTQGEMGNTIYF.

The rearrangement links TRBV6-1 to TRBJ1-2; D is uncertain. The germline CDR1 and CDR2 sequences are MNHNS and SASEGT. The CDR3 sequence is 12 residues long. Trimming removed 5 bases at V and 8 bases at J, with 12 bases between. The CDR3 spells CASSLSASGYTF. CDR3 DNA sequence: TGTGCCAGCAGTTTGAGTGCGAGCGGCTACACCTTC.

V is TRBV28 and J is TRBJ1-1, with 7 bases identical to TRBD1. The junction had 10 bases not matched to a gene; V was cut back by 3 bases and J by 6 bases. CDR1 is MDHEN, CDR2 SYDVKM, per germline. The CDR3 is 15 amino acids. Written as DNA, the CDR3 is TGTGCCAGCAGTTTTTTAGGGGGCGCGGAAGCTGAAGCTTTCTTT. Its protein product is CASSFLGGAEAEAFF.

V gene TRBV5-4 combines with J gene TRBJ2-5; possibly TRBD2 for D (5 bases). V lost 4 bases to trimming and J lost 0 bases, with 16 bases between them. Germline V CDR1 and CDR2: SGHNT, YYREEE (reference sequence). This CDR3 comprises 16 residues. CDR3: CASSHPLVANQETQYF. CDR3 DNA sequence: TGTGCCAGCAGCCACCCTCTGGTAGCGAACCAAGAGACCCAGTACTTC.

V gene TRBV2 combines with J gene TRBJ1-1; 7 nucleotides align to TRBD1. This CDR3 is built from 13 residues. V dropped 7 bases and J dropped 6; count of bases not matched to a gene: 8. Per the germline V gene, CDR1 is SNHLY and CDR2 is FYNNEI. CDR3 residues: CASNQGGSAEAFF. CDR3 coding DNA: TGTGCCAGCAATCAGGGGGGATCGGCTGAAGCTTTCTTT.

The rearrangement joins TRBV11-3 to TRBJ2-2, with TRBD1 identical over 10 bases. The germline V gene encodes CDR1 SGHNT and CDR2 YENEEA. The CDR3 is 16 amino acids. The ends lost 5 bases at V and 3 bases at J; junction bases unmatched: 6. The CDR3 protein is CASSLGDRGYTGELFF. For the CDR3, the DNA is TGTGCCAGCAGCCTAGGGGACAGGGGTTACACCGGGGAGCTGTTTTTT.

Only a few counts were recorded for this clone. This sequence joins TRBV5-4 and TRBJ2-4; 9 bases fit TRBD1. CDR3 length: 18 residues. CDR1 SGHNT and CDR2 YYREEE come from the germline V gene (reference sequence). The V gene end was trimmed by 2 bases and the J gene end by 0 bases; junction bases not matched to a gene: 9. The CDR3 is CASSLRQGERVAKNIQYF. The CDR3 nucleotides read TGTGCCAGCAGCTTACGACAGGGGGAGAGGGTAGCCAAAAACATTCAGTACTTC.

J is TRBJ2-6 and V is TRBV5-1, with D perhaps TRBD1 (6 bases). The CDR3 runs 17 residues. Deletions cut 4 bases from V and 0 bases from J, with 14 bases between. Germline V lookup: CDR1 SGHRS, CDR2 YFSETQ. This CDR3 reads CASSPRTALSGANVLTF. CDR3 sequence (DNA): TGCGCCAGCAGCCCTCGGACAGCTCTCTCTGGGGCCAACGTCCTGACTTTC.

J is TRBJ1-4 and V is TRBV28, with a tentative D call TRBD1 (5 bases). The germline V gene has CDR1 MDHEN and CDR2 SYDVKM. The ends were cut back, 6 bases at V and 4 bases at J, with 27 bases in the middle. The CDR3 has 19 residues. CDR3 region: CASSNPLGTGQVYNEKLFF. The CDR3 DNA is TGTGCCAGCAGCAACCCCCTGGGTACTGGACAAGTCTATAATGAAAAACTGTTTTTT. Full variable domain (outside the CDR3, taken from reference TRBV28 and TRBJ1-4): DVKVTQSSRYLVKRTGEKVFLECVQDMDHENMFWYRQDPGLGLRLIYFSYDVKMKEKGDIPEGYSVSREKKERFSLILESASTNQTSMYLCASSNPLGTGQVYNEKLFFGSGTQLSVL.

The genes are TRBV2 and TRBJ2-5; tentatively, D is TRBD1 (5 bases). Per germline, CDR1 SNHLY and CDR2 FYNNEI. The CDR3 runs 15 residues. V shed 5 bases and J shed 11 bases, with 24 bases lying between them. CDR3 nucleotides: TGTGCCAGCAGTCCCCTTTCAAGCGCGACCAAGGGGCAGTACTTC. Translation gives CASSPLSSATKGQYF.

J is TRBJ2-2 and V is TRBV7-2, with D possibly TRBD2 on 5 matching bases. This CDR3 is built from 16 residues. Germline V lookup: CDR1 SGHTA, CDR2 FQGNSA. Trimming took 0 bases from V and 0 from J, leaving 8 bases between them. The CDR3 protein is CASSLAQRSNTGELFF. In DNA form, the CDR3 reads TGTGCCAGCAGCTTAGCCCAGCGGTCGAACACCGGGGAGCTGTTTTTT.

V and J are TRBV11-1 and TRBJ2-5; D unclear. The germline gives CDR1 SGHAT, CDR2 FQDESV (reference sequence). The length of the CDR3 is 11 residues. V dropped 5 bases and J dropped 5 bases, with 6 bases sitting between them. DNA of the CDR3: TGTGCCAGCAGCCAGAGGGAGACCCAGTACTTC. Protein product: CASSQRETQYF.

This clone was picked up one time. The chain employs TRBV4-2 and TRBJ2-3; 8 bases map to TRBD2. The CDR3 consists of 18 residues. Germline V gives CDR1 LGHNA, CDR2 YNFKEQ. The V gene end was trimmed by 3 bases and the J gene end by 6 bases; junction bases not matched to a gene: 17. CDR3 DNA sequence: TGTGCCAGCAGCCAGGCGCCGGGACTAGTATCAGTCGTTGATACGCAGTATTTT. This sequence encodes CASSQAPGLVSVVDTQYF.

J is TRBJ1-3 and V is TRBV4-3, with D perhaps TRBD1 (5 bases). Trimming left V 1 base short and J 0 bases short, with 16 bases between. The CDR3 extends over 18 amino acids. Germline CDR1 reads LGHNA; CDR2 reads YSLEER. CDR3 region: CASSQAMGPAFSGNTIYF. The DNA for the CDR3 is TGCGCCAGCAGCCAAGCCATGGGGCCGGCTTTCTCTGGAAACACCATATATTTT.